The sequence of this TCR beta chain was determined in a study of neurological immune-mediated disorders. CDR1 and CDR2 from the germline V gene are SGHTA and FQGNSA. This CDR3 is 12 amino acids long. Trimming pared 5 bases from V and 8 bases from J, leaving 13 bases between. Time point of the sample: technical triplicate 2. A 10-nucleotide random UMI tagged transcripts in template-switch 5'RACE cDNA synthesis. TCRdb re-derived calls from the 5' RACE reads in MiXCR, one entry per CDR3 protein. This sample carries approximately 28,000 distinct CDR3 sequences, 10% to 15% of them seen once, and the ten largest clones take around 5.3%.

This TCR was recovered from a female donor with HTLV-1-associated myelopathy (HAM/TSP). Sequencing was done on a sample of CD4+ T cells from blood. The chain uses TRBV7-2 and TRBJ2-7; D gene unclear. Here the CDR3 DNA reads TGTGCCAGCAGCCTAACAAGGCACAAGCAGTACTTC. Protein sequence: CASSLTRHKQYF.